This entry concerns a single TCR beta chain. Antigen: not known. This PCR relied on a set of 60 Vbeta primers and 13 Jbeta primers. The table came from immunoSEQ multiplex PCR; TCRdb's copy has only in-frame clones and leaves some out. In the table there are over 150,000 clones, approximately 79% of which are singletons. The sample originates from a study of cytomegalovirus exposure and HLA in healthy donors. Study outcomes and limitations: A list of roughly 160 TCR beta chains associated with cytomegalovirus was given. Immune exposure was documented only through CMV serostatus.

With V trimmed by 2 bases and J by 0 bases, 1 base remained unmatched. In germline, CDR1 is SGHNT, CDR2 YYREEE (reference sequence). The CDR3 extends over 14 amino acids. This sequence originates from a man in his forties in good health and CMV-seronegative. The sequenced sample consisted of PBMCs. The chain recombines TRBV5-4 with TRBJ1-1, with 7 nucleotides matching TRBD1. CDR3 residues: CASSLGGMNTEAFF. CDR3 nucleotide sequence: TGTGCCAGCAGCTTAGGGGGCATGAACACTGAAGCTTTCTTT. Using reference TRBV5-4 and TRBJ1-1 for the parts outside the CDR3, the full variable domain is ETGVTQSPTHLIKTRGQQVTLRCSSQSGHNTVSWYQQALGQGPQFIFQYYREEENGRGNFPPRFSGLQFPNYSSELNVNALELDDSALYLCASSLGGMNTEAFFGQGTRLTVV.